This T cell receptor beta chain came from a study of cytomegalovirus exposure and HLA in healthy donors. Vbeta (60) and Jbeta (13) primers were used in the PCR. Using immunoSEQ multiplex PCR, the repertoire was profiled, and TCRdb retains in-frame clones only, with some absent. The sample carries 58,000 or so clones, roughly 80% recorded once. Details on this clone: What it recognizes is unknown.

General study results and limits: Earlier analysis looked at TCR beta V segments, and most were productive about 90% or about 30% of the time. Available immune exposure information was restricted to CMV serostatus only. The study labeled more than 150 TCR beta chains cytomegalovirus-associated.

This CDR3 is built from 17 residues. The V gene's germline CDR1 is SEHNR and CDR2 FQNEAQ (reference sequence). The junction had 7 bases not matched to a gene; V was cut back by 5 bases and J by 5 bases. Sequencing was done on a sample of PBMCs. V usage is TRBV7-9 and J usage is TRBJ2-3; 16 bases are a match to TRBD2. The TCR sequence derives from a woman aged 40 to 50 in good health and CMV-seropositive. The CDR3 region has the DNA TGTGCCAGCAGCACGGGACTAGCGGGGGGGCCTCTAGATACGCAGTATTTT. Protein product: CASSTGLAGGPLDTQYF.